This T cell receptor beta chain originates from a study of shared clonotypes between healthy human individuals. Findings and caveats of the study: There were few donors, and this limited the genetic and exposure-history diversity represented. The study found lower generation probabilities in non-shared clonotypes than in those shared by all four donors. Estimated richness values were generally larger in naive subsets than in memory subsets.

The naive CD8 fraction comprised CD45RO-negative cells positively selected for CCR7 and excluded terminally differentiated effector memory CD45RA+ cells. The germline V gene has CDR1 LNHNV and CDR2 YYDKDF (reference sequence). Trimming stripped 7 bases from V and 2 bases from J, with 26 bases between. The CDR3 sequence is 18 residues long. Details on this clone: Antigen unknown.

Measured with immunoSEQ multiplex PCR; TCRdb has only the in-frame clones, and not every one. The sample lists about 2.1 million clones, about 93% seen once, with 1.5% to 2% in the top ten. The source of this sequence is a man aged 18-30 years in good health. Some clones in this sample may be carry-over from other donors' samples. The sample consisted of naive CD8+ T cells from PBMCs. The chain carries TRBV15 and TRBJ2-5, with D possibly matching TRBD2 (5 bases). CDR3 sequence (DNA): TGTGCCACCAAACCGGCCGGCGTCGGCGGGCCCTATCAAGAGACCCAGTACTTC. Translation gives CATKPAGVGGPYQETQYF.